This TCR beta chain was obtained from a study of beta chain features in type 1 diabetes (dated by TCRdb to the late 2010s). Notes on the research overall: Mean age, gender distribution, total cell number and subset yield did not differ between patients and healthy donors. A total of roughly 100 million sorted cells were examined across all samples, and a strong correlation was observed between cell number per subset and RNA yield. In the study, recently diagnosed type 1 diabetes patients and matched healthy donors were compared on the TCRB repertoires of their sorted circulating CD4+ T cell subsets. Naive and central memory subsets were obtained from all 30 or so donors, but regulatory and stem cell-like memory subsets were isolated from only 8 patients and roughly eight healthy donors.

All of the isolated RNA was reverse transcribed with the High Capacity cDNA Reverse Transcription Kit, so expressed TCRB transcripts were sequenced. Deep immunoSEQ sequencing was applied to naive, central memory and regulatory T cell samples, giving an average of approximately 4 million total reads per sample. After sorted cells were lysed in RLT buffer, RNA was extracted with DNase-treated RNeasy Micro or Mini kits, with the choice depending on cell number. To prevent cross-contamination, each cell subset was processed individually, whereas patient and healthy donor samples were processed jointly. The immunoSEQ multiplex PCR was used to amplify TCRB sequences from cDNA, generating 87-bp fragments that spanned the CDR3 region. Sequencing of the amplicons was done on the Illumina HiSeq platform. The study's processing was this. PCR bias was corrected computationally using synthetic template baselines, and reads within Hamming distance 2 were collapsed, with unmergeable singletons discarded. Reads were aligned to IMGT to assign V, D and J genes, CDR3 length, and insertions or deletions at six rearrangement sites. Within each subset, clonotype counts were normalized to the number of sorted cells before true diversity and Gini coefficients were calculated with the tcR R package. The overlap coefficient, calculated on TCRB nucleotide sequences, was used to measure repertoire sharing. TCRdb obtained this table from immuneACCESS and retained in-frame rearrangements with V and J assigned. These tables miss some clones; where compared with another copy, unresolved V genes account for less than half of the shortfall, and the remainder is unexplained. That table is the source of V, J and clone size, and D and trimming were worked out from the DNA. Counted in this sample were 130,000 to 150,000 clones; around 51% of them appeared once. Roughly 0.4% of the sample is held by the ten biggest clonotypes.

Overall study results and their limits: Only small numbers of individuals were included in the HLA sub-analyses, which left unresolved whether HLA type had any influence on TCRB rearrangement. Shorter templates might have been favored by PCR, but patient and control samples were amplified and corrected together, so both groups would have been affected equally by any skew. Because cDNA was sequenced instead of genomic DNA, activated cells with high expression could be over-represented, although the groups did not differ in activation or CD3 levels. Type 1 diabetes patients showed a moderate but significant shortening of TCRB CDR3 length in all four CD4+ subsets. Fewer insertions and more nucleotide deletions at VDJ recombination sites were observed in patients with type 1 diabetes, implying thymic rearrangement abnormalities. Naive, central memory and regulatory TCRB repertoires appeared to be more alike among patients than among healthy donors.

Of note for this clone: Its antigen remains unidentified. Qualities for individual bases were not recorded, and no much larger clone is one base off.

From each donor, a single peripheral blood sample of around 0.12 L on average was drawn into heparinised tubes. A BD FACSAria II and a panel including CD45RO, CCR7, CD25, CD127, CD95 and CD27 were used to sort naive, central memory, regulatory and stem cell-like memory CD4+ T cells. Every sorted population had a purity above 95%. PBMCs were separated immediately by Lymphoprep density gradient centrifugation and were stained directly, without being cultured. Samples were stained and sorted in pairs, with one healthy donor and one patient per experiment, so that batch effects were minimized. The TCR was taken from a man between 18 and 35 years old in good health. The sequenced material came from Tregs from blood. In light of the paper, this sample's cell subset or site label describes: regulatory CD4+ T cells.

The CDR3 in this case is CSANRGGGAEQYF. The DNA reads TGCAGCGCTAATAGAGGGGGGGGCGCCGAGCAGTACTTC. The chain uses TRBV29-1 and TRBJ2-7; TRBD2 is possibly the D segment (7 matching bases). The CDR3 runs 13 residues from the cysteine to the phenylalanine. Only the CDR3 region is kept as DNA, spanning 39 bases read in frame from base 1. Based on the germline V gene, the CDR1 and CDR2 sequences are SQVTM and ANQGSEA. Trimming removed 7 bases from V and 6 bases from J, leaving 19 bases between the germline ends.